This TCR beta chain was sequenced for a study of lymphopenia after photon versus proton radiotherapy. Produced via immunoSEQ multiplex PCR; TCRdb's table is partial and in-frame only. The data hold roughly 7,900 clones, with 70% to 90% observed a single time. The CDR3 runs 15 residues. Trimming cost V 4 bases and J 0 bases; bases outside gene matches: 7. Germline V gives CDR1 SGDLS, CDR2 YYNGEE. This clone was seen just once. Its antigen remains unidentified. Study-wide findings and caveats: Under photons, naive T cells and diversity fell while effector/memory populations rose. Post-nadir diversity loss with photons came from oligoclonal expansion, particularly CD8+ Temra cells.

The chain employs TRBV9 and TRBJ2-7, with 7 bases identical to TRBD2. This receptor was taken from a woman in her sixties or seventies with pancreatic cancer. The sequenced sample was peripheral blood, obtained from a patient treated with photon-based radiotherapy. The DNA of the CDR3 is TGTGCCAGCAGCTTGCATCGCGGGAGCTCCTACGAGCAGTACTTC. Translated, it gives CASSLHRGSSYEQYF. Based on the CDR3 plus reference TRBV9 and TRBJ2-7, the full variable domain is DSGVTQTPKHLITATGQRVTLRCSPRSGDLSVYWYQQSLDQGLQFLIQYYNGEERAKGNILERFSAQQFPDLHSELNLSSLELGDSALYFCASSLHRGSSYEQYFGPGTRLTVT.